The T cell receptor beta chain described here comes from a study of cytomegalovirus exposure and HLA in healthy donors. Across the whole study: The approximately 120 validation repertoires and the 650 to 850 first-cohort repertoires shared a platform, a later analysis reported.

Profiled with immunoSEQ multiplex PCR; TCRdb holds only in-frame clones, not every one. The data contain about 82,000 clones, 85% to 95% of them seen just once; the ten biggest clones take up approximately 0.67%. V lost 1 base and J lost 7, with 28 bases in between. The germline gives CDR1 MDHEN, CDR2 SYDVKM. This CDR3 region has 19 residues. This clone has just a few counts. The sequence derives from a man between 18 and 29 years old in good health and CMV-seronegative. The sequenced material came from PBMCs. The J gene is TRBJ1-1, the V gene TRBV28, with D possibly TRBD1 on 5 matching bases. CDR3 coding DNA: TGTGCCAGCAGTTTATTGCCTCCTCTGTTTCGGATCATCAGGGATGAAGCTTTCTTT. Its translation: CASSLLPPLFRIIRDEAFF.